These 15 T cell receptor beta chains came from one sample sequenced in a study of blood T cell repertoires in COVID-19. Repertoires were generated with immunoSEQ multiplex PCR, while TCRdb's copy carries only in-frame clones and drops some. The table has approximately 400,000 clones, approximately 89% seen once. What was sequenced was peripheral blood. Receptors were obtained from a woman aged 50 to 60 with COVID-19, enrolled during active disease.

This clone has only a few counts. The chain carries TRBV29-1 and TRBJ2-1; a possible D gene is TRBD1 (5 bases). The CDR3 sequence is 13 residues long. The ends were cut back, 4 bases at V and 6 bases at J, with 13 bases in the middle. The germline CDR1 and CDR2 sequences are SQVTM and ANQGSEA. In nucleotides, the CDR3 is TGCAGCGTTGTCCTATCGCAGGGCAATGAGCAGTTCTTC. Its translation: CSVVLSQGNEQFF.

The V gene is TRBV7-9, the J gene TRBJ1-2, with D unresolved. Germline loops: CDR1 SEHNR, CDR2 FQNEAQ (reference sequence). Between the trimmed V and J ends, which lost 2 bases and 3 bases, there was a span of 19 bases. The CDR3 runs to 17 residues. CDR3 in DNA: TGTGCCAGCAGCTTAATAGTCAGCCATCCACAGCACTATGGCTACACCTTC. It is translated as CASSLIVSHPQHYGYTF. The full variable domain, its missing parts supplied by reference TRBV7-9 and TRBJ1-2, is DTGVSQNPRHKITKRGQNVTFRCDPISEHNRLYWYRQTLGQGPEFLTYFQNEAQLEKSRLLSDRFSAERPKGSFSTLEIQRTEQGDSAMYLCASSLIVSHPQHYGYTFGSGTRLTVV.

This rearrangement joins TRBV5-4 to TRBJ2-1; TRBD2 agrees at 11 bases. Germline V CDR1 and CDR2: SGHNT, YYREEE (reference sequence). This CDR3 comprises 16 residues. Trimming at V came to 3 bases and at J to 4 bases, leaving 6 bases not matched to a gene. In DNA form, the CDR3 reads TGTGCCAGCAGCTCGCTAGCGGGGGGCCTTTACAATGAGCAGTTCTTC. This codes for CASSSLAGGLYNEQFF.

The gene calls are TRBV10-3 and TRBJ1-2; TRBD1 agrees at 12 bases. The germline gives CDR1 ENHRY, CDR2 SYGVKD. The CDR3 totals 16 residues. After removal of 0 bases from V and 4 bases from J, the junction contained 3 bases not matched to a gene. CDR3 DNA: TGTGCCATCAGTGAGTCGGGGACAGGGGGCAGCTATGGCTACACCTTC. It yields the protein CAISESGTGGSYGYTF.

The CDR3 is CASSIGQGLQTQYF. The CDR3, as DNA: TGTGCCAGTAGTATTGGGCAGGGTCTTCAGACCCAGTACTTC. This chain uses TRBV19 with TRBJ2-5, with D tentatively TRBD1 (5 bases). Germline CDR1 LNHDA, CDR2 SQIVND (reference sequence). V dropped 3 bases and J dropped 6 bases, with 14 bases sitting between them. CDR3 length: 14 amino acids.

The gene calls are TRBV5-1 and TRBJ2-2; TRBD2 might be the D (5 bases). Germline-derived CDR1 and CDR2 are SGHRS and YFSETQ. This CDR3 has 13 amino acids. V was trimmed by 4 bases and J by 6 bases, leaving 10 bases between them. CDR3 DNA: TGCGCCAGCAGCGAACGGGGTTCCGGGGAGCTGTTTTTT. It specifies CASSERGSGELFF.

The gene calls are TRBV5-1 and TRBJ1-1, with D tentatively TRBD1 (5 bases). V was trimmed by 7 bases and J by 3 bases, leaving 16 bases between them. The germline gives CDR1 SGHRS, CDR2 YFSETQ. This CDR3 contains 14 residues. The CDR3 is CASSLSGIDTEAFF. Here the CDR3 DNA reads TGCGCCAGCTCCCTTTCAGGGATAGACACTGAAGCTTTCTTT.

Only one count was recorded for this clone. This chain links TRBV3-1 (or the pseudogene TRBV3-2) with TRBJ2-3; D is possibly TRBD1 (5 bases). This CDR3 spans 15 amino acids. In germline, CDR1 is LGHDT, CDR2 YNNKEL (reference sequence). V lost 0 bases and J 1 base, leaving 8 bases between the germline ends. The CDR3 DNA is TGTGCCAGCAGCCAAGATTTAGGGGGCACAGATACGCAGTATTTT. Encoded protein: CASSQDLGGTDTQYF.

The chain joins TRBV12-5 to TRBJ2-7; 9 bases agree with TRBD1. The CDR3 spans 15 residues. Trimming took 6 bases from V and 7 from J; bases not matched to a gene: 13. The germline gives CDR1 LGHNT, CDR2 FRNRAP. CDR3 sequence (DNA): TGTGCTAGTGGCTCAACCTCGGACAGGGGAGGGGAGCAGTACTTC. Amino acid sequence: CASGSTSDRGGEQYF.

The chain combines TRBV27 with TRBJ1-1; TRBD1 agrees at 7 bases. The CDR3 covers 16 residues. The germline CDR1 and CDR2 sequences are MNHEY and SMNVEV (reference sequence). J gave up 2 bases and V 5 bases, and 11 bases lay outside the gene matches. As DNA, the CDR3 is TGTGCCAGCAGTCGCTACATCGGACAGGCCAACACTGAAGCTTTCTTT. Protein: CASSRYIGQANTEAFF.

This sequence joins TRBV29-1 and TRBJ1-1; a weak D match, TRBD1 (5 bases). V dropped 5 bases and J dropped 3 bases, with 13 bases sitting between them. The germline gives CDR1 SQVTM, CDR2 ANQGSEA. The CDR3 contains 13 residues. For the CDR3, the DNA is TGCAGCGTTCACGCAGACAGCTACACTGAAGCTTTCTTT. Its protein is CSVHADSYTEAFF.

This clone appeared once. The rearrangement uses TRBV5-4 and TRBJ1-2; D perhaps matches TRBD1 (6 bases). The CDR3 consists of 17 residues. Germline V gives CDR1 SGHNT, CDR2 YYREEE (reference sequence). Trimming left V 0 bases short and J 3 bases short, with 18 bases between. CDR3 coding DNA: TGTGCCAGCAGCTTGGGGCAGGGGTCGGGTGCGTACTATGGCTACACCTTC. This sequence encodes CASSLGQGSGAYYGYTF.

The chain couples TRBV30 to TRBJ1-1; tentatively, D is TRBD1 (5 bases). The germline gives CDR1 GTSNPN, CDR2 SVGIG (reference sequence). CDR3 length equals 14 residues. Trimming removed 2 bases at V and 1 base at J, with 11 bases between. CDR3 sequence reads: CAWSRGQPNTEAFF. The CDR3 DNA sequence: TGTGCCTGGAGTAGGGGTCAGCCGAACACTGAAGCTTTCTTT.

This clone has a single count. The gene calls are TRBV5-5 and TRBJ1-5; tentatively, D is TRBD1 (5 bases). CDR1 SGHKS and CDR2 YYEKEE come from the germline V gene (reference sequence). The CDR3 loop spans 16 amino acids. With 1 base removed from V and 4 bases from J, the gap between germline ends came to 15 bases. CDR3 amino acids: CASSLSGGGRNQPQHF. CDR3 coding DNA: TGTGCCAGCAGCTTGTCGGGGGGAGGAAGGAATCAGCCCCAGCATTTT.

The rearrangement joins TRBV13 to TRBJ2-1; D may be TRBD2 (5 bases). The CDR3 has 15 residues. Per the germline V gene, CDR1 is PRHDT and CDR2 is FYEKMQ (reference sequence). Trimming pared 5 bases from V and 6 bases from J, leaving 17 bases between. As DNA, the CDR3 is TGTGCCAGCAGCGTCCGGGGTACAGTATTCAATGAGCAGTTCTTC. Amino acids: CASSVRGTVFNEQFF.